The rows below give T cell receptor beta chains drawn from one sample of a study of Graves' ophthalmopathy and Graves' hyperthyroidism. TCRdb called the multiplex PCR reads again in MiXCR, with one record for every CDR3 protein. The sample records a few hundred thousand distinct CDR3 sequences, 15% being singletons. Input material: peripheral blood. These TCRs come from a woman aged 18-30 years with stable Graves' hyperthyroidism. The conserved cysteine and the conserved F or W are not part of the CDR3 here. Size is stated for part of the rows, as once, few or many counts, or as a class when the clone is expanded.

many | TRBV9 | ASRRWTSGGWEQY
many | TRBV20-1 | SARDFDRQETQY
many | TRBV19 | ASSWTGELF
many | TRBV6-2/TRBV6-3 | ASSYGKHDIIYYGYT
. | TRBV5-1 | ASSLGTAYQETQY
many | TRBV6-5 | ASSYLTGTETQY
few | TRBV24-1 | ATSDFAQGRGETQY
many | TRBV7-2 | ASSRASGEETQY
. | TRBV24-1 | ATPAYALGGYT
many | TRBV12-3/TRBV12-4 | ASSPPPMNTEAF
many | TRBV2 | ASRATGANTEAF
many | TRBV5-6 | ASSLDPQPQH
many | TRBV7-2 | ASSTGTGGPEAF
. | TRBV19 | ASTPGLAGVTGELF
many | TRBV27 | ASSSAAVGPQH
many | TRBV5-1 | ASSTPGQETQY
many | TRBV6-5 | ASRTTDRAREY
many | TRBV11-2 | ASSSSTGFRDSYQPQH
many | TRBV7-8 | ASSPGPSALH
once | TRBV6-5 | ASSYAPALSNQPQH
. | TRBV12-5 | ASNFGAGGNAEAF
many | TRBV12-3/TRBV12-4 | ASILAGQNTEAF
. | TRBV5-1 | ASRLAGVPNIQY
many | TRBV10-3 | AISDRQGTYEQY
. | TRBV5-1 | ASSLTQFRETQY
many | TRBV20-1 | SARSDFRDRSYEQY
many | TRBV12-3/TRBV12-4 | ASSLALPGNTEAF
many | TRBV12-5 | ASGLVLGQINQPQH